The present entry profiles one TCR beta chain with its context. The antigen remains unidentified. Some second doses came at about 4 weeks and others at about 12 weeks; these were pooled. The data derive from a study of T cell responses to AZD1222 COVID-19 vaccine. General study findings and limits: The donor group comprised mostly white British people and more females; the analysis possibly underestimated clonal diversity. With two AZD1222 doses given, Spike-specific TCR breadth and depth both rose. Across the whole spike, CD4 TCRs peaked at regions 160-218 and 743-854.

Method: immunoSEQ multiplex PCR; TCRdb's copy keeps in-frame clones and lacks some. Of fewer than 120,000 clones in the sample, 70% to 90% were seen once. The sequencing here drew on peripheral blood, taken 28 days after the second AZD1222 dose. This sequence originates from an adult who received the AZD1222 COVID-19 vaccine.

CDR3 residues: CASSYKGLATNEKLFF. For the CDR3, the DNA is TGTGCCAGCAGCTACAAGGGGTTGGCAACTAATGAAAAACTGTTTTTT. The chain employs TRBV5-4 and TRBJ1-4, with TRBD1 as a possible D gene (5 bases). The CDR3 covers 16 residues. The ends were cut back, 3 bases at V and 0 bases at J, with 12 bases in the middle. Germline V lookup: CDR1 SGHNT, CDR2 YYREEE (reference sequence). The entire variable domain, with the rest obtained from reference TRBV5-4 and TRBJ1-4, is as follows: ETGVTQSPTHLIKTRGQQVTLRCSSQSGHNTVSWYQQALGQGPQFIFQYYREEENGRGNFPPRFSGLQFPNYSSELNVNALELDDSALYLCASSYKGLATNEKLFFGSGTQLSVL.